This T cell receptor (beta chain) stems from a study of T cells in Graves' hyperthyroidism and ophthalmopathy. About the study: It was at initial diagnosis, before any treatment, that peripheral blood was collected.

Details on this clonotype: Its antigen remains unknown.

Germline V gives CDR1 SGHDT, CDR2 YYEEEE. This CDR3 spans 14 amino acids. Template material for amplifying TCR beta CDR3 regions consisted of RNA transcripts. Initially, a first-round RT-PCR of the TCR CDR3 employed the HTBI primer set. MiXCR, applied by TCRdb to the multiplex PCR reads, yields one record per CDR3 protein. The data show a few hundred thousand distinct CDR3 sequences, over 15% seen once. Study-wide findings and caveats: The blood repertoire included most of the expanded thyroid clonotypes above 0.001. Ophthalmopathy onset followed model prediction by a median about seven months.

The sequenced sample consisted of blood. This rearrangement joins TRBV5-6 to TRBJ2-5, with 8 bases matching TRBD2. With the DNA end fitting TRBJ2-1 better, the J assignment may be wrong. The sequence was obtained from a woman in her fifties or sixties with Graves' hyperthyroidism. The CDR3 reads CASYRTSLPETQFF. CDR3 nucleotide sequence: TGTGCCAGCTATCGGACTAGCCTCCCAGAGACCCAGTTCTTC.